The following is a T cell receptor beta chain sequence with its context. Participants spanned ages about 18 to 100 years and resided in about two dozen US areas. Researchers sorted participants into cohorts using their self-reported clinical history. For recovered donors of Cohort 3, there were two negative PCRs, clearance, or symptom resolution. Profiled with immunoSEQ multiplex PCR; TCRdb holds only in-frame clones, not every one. The profile shows 150,000 to 200,000 clones, 84% of them singletons. This entry comes from a study of blood T cell repertoires in COVID-19. Study overall: From the United States, Italy and Spain came samples of acute and convalescent COVID-19.

Looked up from germline, CDR1 is SNHLY and CDR2 is FYNNEI. After removal of 8 bases from V and 5 bases from J, the junction contained 9 bases not matched to a gene. The CDR3 has 14 residues. This TCR came from a woman aged 45-59 years who had recovered from COVID-19. J is TRBJ2-4 and V is TRBV2; 7 bases align to TRBD1. Sequences were obtained from PBMCs or T cells enriched from blood (not recorded which). Here the CDR3 DNA reads TGTGCCAGCTCCATCGGGACAGCAGAAAACATTCAGTACTTC. It is translated as CASSIGTAENIQYF.